What follows is one TCR beta chain and its context. The data stem from a study of shared clonotypes between healthy human individuals. The trim removed 1 base at V and 1 base at J, leaving 6 bases unmatched. Germline CDR1 SGHRS, CDR2 YFSETQ. The CDR3 sequence is 16 residues long. At the deep level, the assay was run. Replicate PCRs run on unsorted PBMC used roughly 0.3 ug DNA, which was 30,000 or so T cell genomes. DNA from unsorted PBMC was sequenced on ten immunoSEQ deep assay plates. Profiling relied on immunoSEQ multiplex PCR, and the TCRdb table lists in-frame clones only, not all of them. The sample consists of 450,000 to 500,000 clones, over 65% of them appearing once.

This receptor was obtained from a woman aged 40 to 50 in good health. Some clones in this sample may be carry-over from other donors' samples. Material for sequencing was PBMCs. J is TRBJ2-5 and V is TRBV5-1; TRBD2 agrees at 8 bases. CDR3 sequence reads: CASSLPAGAPQETQYF. The CDR3 DNA is TGCGCCAGCAGCTTGCCAGCGGGAGCCCCCCAAGAGACCCAGTACTTC.